Below are 19 T cell receptor beta chains sequenced from a single sample in a study of blood T cell repertoires in COVID-19. Method: immunoSEQ multiplex PCR; TCRdb's copy keeps in-frame clones and lacks some. Of 100,000 to 150,000 clones listed, less than 90% are singletons. Sequencing was carried out using peripheral blood. These receptors were collected from a man older than 75 with active or convalescent COVID-19.

This clone has just a few counts. The J gene is TRBJ1-5, the V gene TRBV28; D perhaps matches TRBD1 (5 bases). Looked up from germline, CDR1 is MDHEN and CDR2 is SYDVKM. The CDR3 spans 16 residues. Trimming pared 6 bases from V and 4 bases from J, leaving 19 bases between. In DNA form, the CDR3 reads TGTGCCAGCAGGCCCGGGGGGGGGATGAGGAATCAGCCCCAGCATTTT. This gives the protein CASRPGGGMRNQPQHF.

The CDR3: CSVEPSGQLQETQYF. The CDR3 nucleotides are TGCAGCGTTGAGCCATCGGGACAGCTCCAAGAGACCCAGTACTTC. The chain links TRBV29-1 to TRBJ2-5; 7 bases fit TRBD1. The ends lost 3 bases at V and 1 base at J; junction bases unmatched: 8. The CDR3 extends over 15 amino acids. From germline, CDR1 is SQVTM and CDR2 ANQGSEA.

The chain joins TRBV6-5 to TRBJ2-1, with 8 bases that match TRBD2. Germline-derived CDR1 and CDR2 are MNHEY and SVGAGI. Trimming at V came to 5 bases and at J to 8 bases, leaving 11 bases not matched to a gene. This CDR3 has 15 residues. The CDR3 region is CASSRVRGGGDEQFF. The CDR3 nucleotides are TGTGCCAGCAGTCGCGTCCGGGGGGGCGGTGATGAGCAGTTCTTC.

This clone was found once. The CDR3 DNA reads as TGTGCCAGCTCACCAAGGGAGTTATCCTACGAGCAGTACTTC. It translates to CASSPRELSYEQYF. The rearrangement uses TRBV18 and TRBJ2-7, with a weak D call TRBD2 (5 bases). The germline V and J ends were trimmed by 2 bases and 1 base, with 9 bases remaining between them. There are 14 residues in the CDR3. Per the germline V gene, CDR1 is KGHSH and CDR2 is LQKENI. Complete variable domain (other parts from reference TRBV18 and TRBJ2-7): NAGVMQNPRHLVRRRGQEARLRCSPMKGHSHVYWYRQLPEEGLKFMVYLQKENIIDESGMPKERFSAEFPKEGPSILRIQQVVRGDSAAYFCASSPRELSYEQYFGPGTRLTVT.

This clone was counted a single time. V usage is TRBV28 and J usage is TRBJ1-1, with a tentative D call TRBD1 (6 bases). Germline CDR1 reads MDHEN; CDR2 reads SYDVKM. This CDR3 is 19 amino acids long. V was shortened by 3 bases and J by 1 base, with 24 bases between the two germline ends. Here the CDR3 reads CASSFGAPRTARANTEAFF. The CDR3 DNA reads as TGTGCCAGCAGTTTTGGGGCCCCAAGGACAGCCCGTGCGAACACTGAAGCTTTCTTT.

A few counts support this clone. The chain recombines TRBV7-2 with TRBJ1-1; no definite D call. V lost 1 base and J lost 0, with 9 bases in between. The CDR3 loop spans 15 amino acids. Germline CDR1 and CDR2: SGHTA and FQGNSA. CDR3 DNA: TGTGCCAGCAGCTTAGGGGCGTCCGTGAACACTGAAGCTTTCTTT. This sequence encodes CASSLGASVNTEAFF.

The chain is built from TRBV21-1 and TRBJ1-5. TRBV21-1 is a pseudogene. The CDR3 runs to 17 residues. CDR3 bases: TGTGCCAGCAGCAAAGCAGGGTCGGGAGGGGACAATCAGCCCCAGCATTTT. It yields the protein CASSKAGSGGDNQPQHF.

The chain has TRBV4-2 and TRBJ1-4; TRBD1 might be the D (6 bases). Between the trimmed V and J ends, which lost 2 bases and 7 bases, there was a span of 23 bases. This CDR3 spans 18 amino acids. Germline CDR1 reads LGHNA; CDR2 reads YNFKEQ. The CDR3 sequence: CASSQKVGQQGFGEKLFF. As DNA, the CDR3 is TGTGCCAGCAGCCAAAAGGTCGGCCAACAGGGTTTCGGTGAAAAACTGTTTTTT.

V usage is TRBV5-1 and J usage is TRBJ2-5; TRBD2 agrees at 13 bases. The V gene's germline CDR1 is SGHRS and CDR2 YFSETQ. V lost 5 bases to trimming and J lost 5 bases; unmatched junction nucleotides: 9. The CDR3 has 16 residues. CDR3 residues: CASRPGLAGVGETQYF. The CDR3 DNA follows: TGCGCCAGCAGACCTGGACTAGCGGGAGTTGGCGAGACCCAGTACTTC.

This chain links TRBV9 with TRBJ1-2; D gene uncertain. Germline CDR1 is SGDLS and CDR2 is YYNGEE. Trimming removed 5 bases from V and 0 bases from J, with 11 bases in between. The length of the CDR3 is 14 residues. In nucleotides, the CDR3 is TGTGCCAGCAGTCCTTTACTTGCTAACTATGGCTACACCTTC. Translating gives CASSPLLANYGYTF.

The J gene is TRBJ2-5, the V gene TRBV5-1; 9 nucleotides align to TRBD1. The V segment lost 5 bases and the J segment 5 bases; nucleotides outside the gene matches: 7. The CDR3 is 14 amino acids. From germline, CDR1 is SGHRS and CDR2 YFSETQ. The CDR3 DNA follows: TGCGCCAGCAGACCCGGGACAGGGCAGGAGACCCAGTACTTC. This sequence encodes CASRPGTGQETQYF.

This chain links TRBV7-2 with TRBJ2-7, with 13 bases fitting TRBD2. Looked up from germline, CDR1 is SGHTA and CDR2 is FQGNSA. The CDR3 is made up of 16 amino acids. J lost 2 bases, V lost 1 base, and 2 bases had no gene match. CDR3 loop: CASSLGLAGGAYEQYF. The CDR3 DNA follows: TGTGCCAGCAGCTTAGGACTAGCGGGAGGAGCCTACGAGCAGTACTTC.

This clone was counted a single time. The chain has TRBV24-1 and TRBJ2-5, with D maybe TRBD1 (5 bases). Germline V gene data show CDR1 as KGHDR and CDR2 as SFDVKD. Trimming took 3 bases from V and 5 from J, leaving 18 bases between them. The CDR3 has 16 amino acids. The CDR3, as DNA: TGTGCCACCAGTGATCTTAGACAGAATCTGGGGGAGACCCAGTACTTC. Translating it yields CATSDLRQNLGETQYF.

J is TRBJ2-3 and V is TRBV6-5; tentative D call: TRBD1 (6 bases). The CDR3 has 16 amino acids. Germline CDR1 and CDR2: MNHEY and SVGAGI. The V end was cut by 4 bases, the J end by 0 bases, with 14 bases between. The chain's CDR3 is CASSSGTLTSTDTQYF. CDR3 DNA: TGTGCCAGCAGTTCCGGGACATTAACTAGCACAGATACGCAGTATTTT.

V usage is TRBV7-9 and J usage is TRBJ1-1; tentatively, D is TRBD1 (5 bases). The CDR3 loop spans 15 amino acids. Per germline, CDR1 SEHNR and CDR2 FQNEAQ (reference sequence). V shed 5 bases and J shed 2 bases, with 15 bases lying between them. CDR3 sequence (DNA): TGTGCCAGCAGCCCATGGGGCAGCCCAAACACTGAAGCTTTCTTT. This sequence encodes CASSPWGSPNTEAFF.

J is TRBJ2-3 and V is TRBV20-1; 12 bases are shared with TRBD2. Germline values: CDR1 DFQATT, CDR2 SNEGSKA (reference sequence). V lost 3 bases to trimming and J lost 3 bases; unmatched junction nucleotides: 7. The CDR3 totals 16 residues. CDR3 sequence: CSASGTLAGGTDTQYF. The CDR3 nucleotides are TGCAGTGCTAGTGGCACACTAGCGGGGGGTACAGATACGCAGTATTTT.

V usage is TRBV28 and J usage is TRBJ1-6, with 8 bases identical to TRBD1. CDR3 length: 18 residues. Germline V CDR1 and CDR2: MDHEN, SYDVKM. J was trimmed by 6 bases and V by 1 base; bases with no gene match: 11. The CDR3 sequence is CASSLFPWAGGSNSPLHF. CDR3 in DNA: TGTGCCAGCAGTTTATTCCCTTGGGCAGGGGGCTCTAATTCACCCCTCCACTTT.

The rearrangement uses TRBV25-1 and TRBJ2-7; 11 positions agree with TRBD1. The V gene end was trimmed by 6 bases and the J gene end by 4 bases; junction bases not matched to a gene: 5. From germline, CDR1 is MGHDK and CDR2 SYGVNS. The CDR3 runs to 14 residues. CDR3 sequence reads: CASSRDRGRYEQYF. CDR3 bases: TGTGCCAGCAGCCGGGACAGGGGGAGGTACGAGCAGTACTTC.

V gene TRBV29-1 combines with J gene TRBJ2-7, with 9 bases aligning to TRBD1. Per germline, CDR1 SQVTM and CDR2 ANQGSEA. The V segment lost 5 bases and the J segment 5 bases; nucleotides outside the gene matches: 7. The CDR3 extends over 13 amino acids. The CDR3 sequence: CSVSWTGADEQYF. The DNA of the CDR3 is TGCAGCGTTTCTTGGACAGGGGCCGACGAGCAGTACTTC.